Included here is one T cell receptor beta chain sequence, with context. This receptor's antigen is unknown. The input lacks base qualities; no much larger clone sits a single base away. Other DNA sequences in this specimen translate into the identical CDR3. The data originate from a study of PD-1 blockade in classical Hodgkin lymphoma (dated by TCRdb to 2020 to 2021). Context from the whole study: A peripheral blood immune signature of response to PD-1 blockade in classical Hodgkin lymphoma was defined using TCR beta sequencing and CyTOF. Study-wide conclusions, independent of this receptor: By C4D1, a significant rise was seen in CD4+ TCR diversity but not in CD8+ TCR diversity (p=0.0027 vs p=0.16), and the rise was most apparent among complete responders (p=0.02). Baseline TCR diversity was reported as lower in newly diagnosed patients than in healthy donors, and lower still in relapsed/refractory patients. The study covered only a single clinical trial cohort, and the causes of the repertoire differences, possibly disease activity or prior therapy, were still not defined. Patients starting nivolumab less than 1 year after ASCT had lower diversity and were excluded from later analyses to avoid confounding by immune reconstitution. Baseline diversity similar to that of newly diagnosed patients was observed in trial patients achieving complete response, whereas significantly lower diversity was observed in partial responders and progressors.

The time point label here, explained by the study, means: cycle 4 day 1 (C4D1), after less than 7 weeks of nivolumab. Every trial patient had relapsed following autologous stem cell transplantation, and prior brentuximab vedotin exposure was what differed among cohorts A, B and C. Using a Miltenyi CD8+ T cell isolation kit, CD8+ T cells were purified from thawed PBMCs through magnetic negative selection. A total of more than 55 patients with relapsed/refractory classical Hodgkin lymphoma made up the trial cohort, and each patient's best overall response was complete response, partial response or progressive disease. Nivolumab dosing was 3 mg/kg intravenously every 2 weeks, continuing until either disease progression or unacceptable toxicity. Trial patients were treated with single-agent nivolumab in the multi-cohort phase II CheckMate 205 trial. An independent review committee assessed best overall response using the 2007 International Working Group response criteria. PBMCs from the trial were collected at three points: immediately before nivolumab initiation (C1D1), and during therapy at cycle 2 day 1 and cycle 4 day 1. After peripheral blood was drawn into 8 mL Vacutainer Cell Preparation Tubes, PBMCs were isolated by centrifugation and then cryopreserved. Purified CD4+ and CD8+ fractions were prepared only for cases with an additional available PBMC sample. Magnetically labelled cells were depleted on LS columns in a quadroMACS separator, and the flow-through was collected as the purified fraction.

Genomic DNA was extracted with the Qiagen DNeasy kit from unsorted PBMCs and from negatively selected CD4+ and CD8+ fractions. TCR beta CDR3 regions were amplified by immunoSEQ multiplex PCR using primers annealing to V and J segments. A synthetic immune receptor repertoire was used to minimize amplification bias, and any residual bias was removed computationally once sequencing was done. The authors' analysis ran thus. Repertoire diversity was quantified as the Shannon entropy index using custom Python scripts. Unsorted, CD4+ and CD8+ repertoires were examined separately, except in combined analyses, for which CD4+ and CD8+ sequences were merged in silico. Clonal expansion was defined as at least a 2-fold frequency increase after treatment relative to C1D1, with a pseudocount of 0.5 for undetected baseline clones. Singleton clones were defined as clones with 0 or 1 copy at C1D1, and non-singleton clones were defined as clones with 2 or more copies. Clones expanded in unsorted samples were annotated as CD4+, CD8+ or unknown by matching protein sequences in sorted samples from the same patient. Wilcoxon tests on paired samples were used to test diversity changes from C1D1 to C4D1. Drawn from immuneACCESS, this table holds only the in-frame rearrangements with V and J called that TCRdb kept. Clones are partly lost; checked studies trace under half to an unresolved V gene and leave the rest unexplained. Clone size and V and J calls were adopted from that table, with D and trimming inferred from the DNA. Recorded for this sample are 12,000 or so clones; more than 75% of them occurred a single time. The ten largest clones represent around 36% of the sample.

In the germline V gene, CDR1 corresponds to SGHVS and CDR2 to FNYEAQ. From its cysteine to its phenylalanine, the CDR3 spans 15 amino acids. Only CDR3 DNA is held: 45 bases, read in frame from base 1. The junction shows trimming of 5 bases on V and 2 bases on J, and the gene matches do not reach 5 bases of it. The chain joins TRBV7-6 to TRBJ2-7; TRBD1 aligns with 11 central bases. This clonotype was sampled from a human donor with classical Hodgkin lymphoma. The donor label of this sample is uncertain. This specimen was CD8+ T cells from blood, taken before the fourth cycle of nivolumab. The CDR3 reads CASSAGTGGTYEQYF. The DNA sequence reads TGTGCCAGCAGCGCAGGGACAGGGGGTACCTACGAGCAGTACTTC.